The T cell receptor (beta chain) under discussion was sequenced for a study of blood T cell repertoires in COVID-19. Turning to the study itself: There were acute and convalescent COVID-19 samples, and they came from the United States, Italy and Spain. Nucleic acid was either cDNA or gDNA, and it came from T cells, B-cell-depleted T cells, or PBMCs.

The ends lost 6 bases at V and 2 bases at J; junction bases unmatched: 2. The V gene's germline CDR1 is SGHKS and CDR2 YYEKEE (reference sequence). CDR3 size: 13 residues. Assay used: immunoSEQ multiplex PCR; TCRdb lists only in-frame clones, some missing. This sample has 350,000 to 500,000 clones, with approximately 90% found just once. This chain links TRBV5-5 with TRBJ1-3, with 7 bases identical to TRBD1. This clonotype was sampled from a man aged 18 to 30 with COVID-19, enrolled during active disease. Sequenced input: peripheral blood. The CDR3 sequence: CASKRGPGNTIYF. The CDR3 nucleotides read TGTGCCAGCAAAAGGGGGCCTGGAAACACCATATATTTT. The variable domain in full, completed from reference TRBV5-5 and TRBJ1-3, reads DAGVTQSPTHLIKTRGQQVTLRCSPISGHKSVSWYQQVLGQGPQFIFQYYEKEERGRGNFPDRFSARQFPNYSSELNVNALLLGDSALYLCASKRGPGNTIYFGEGSWLTVV.